This T cell receptor beta chain was sequenced in a study of T-cell memory formation after mild COVID-19. Study-level results: Contracting CD8+ clones were enriched in EMRA, CD4+ mainly in CM and EM. Still unconfirmed is whether the second-wave clones peaking on day 37 recognized SARS-CoV-2. Some clones that responded were present in memory (sampled pre-infection), which suggests cross-reactive memory joined.

Germline assignment: CDR1 GTSNPN and CDR2 SVGIG (reference sequence). The CDR3 extends over 17 amino acids. The junction had 7 bases not matched to a gene; V was cut back by 2 bases and J by 4 bases. This clonotype appeared a few times. The antigen remains unidentified. TCRdb analysed the 5' RACE reads with MiXCR anew, one entry per CDR3 protein. The table records about 620,000 distinct CDR3 sequences, 18% of them present only once. V gene TRBV30 combines with J gene TRBJ2-5; 16 bases fit TRBD2. The sample consisted of PBMCs or a T cell subset sorted from them (not recorded which). This receptor was taken from an adult woman who had mild COVID-19 (a few samples of this study predate the infection). Cell type and time point are not known. CDR3 amino acids: CAWSMGLAGGPGETQYF. The CDR3 DNA follows: TGTGCCTGGAGTATGGGACTAGCGGGAGGGCCAGGAGAGACCCAGTACTTC.